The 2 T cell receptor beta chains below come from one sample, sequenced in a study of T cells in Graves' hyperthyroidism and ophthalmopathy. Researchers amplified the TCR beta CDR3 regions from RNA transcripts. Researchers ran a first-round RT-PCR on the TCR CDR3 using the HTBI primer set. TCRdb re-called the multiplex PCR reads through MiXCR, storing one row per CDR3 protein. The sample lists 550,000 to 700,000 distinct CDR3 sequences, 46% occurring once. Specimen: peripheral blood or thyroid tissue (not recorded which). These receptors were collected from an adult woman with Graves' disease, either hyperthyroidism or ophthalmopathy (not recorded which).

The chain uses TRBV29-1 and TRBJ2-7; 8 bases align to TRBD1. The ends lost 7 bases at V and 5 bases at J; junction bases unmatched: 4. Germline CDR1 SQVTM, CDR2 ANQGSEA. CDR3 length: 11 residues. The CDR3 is CSAGTGNEQYF. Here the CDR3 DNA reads TGCAGCGCCGGGACAGGAAACGAGCAGTACTTC.

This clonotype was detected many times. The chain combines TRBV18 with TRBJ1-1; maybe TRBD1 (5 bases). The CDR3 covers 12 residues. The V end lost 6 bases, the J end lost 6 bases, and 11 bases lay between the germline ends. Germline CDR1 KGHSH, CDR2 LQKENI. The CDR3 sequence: CASSTPGPEAFF. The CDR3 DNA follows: TGTGCCAGCTCTACCCCAGGGCCTGAAGCTTTCTTT.